Shown below are 29 T cell receptor beta chains from a single sample sequenced in a study of shared clonotypes between healthy human individuals. The repertoire was sequenced with immunoSEQ multiplex PCR; TCRdb's copy has only in-frame clones and lacks some. Of approximately 2.5 million clones listed, 90% to 95% are singletons. Input material: naive CD4+ T cells from PBMCs. Subset indicated: CD45RA+ positively selected. The receptors derive from a man between 18 and 29 years old in good health. Some clones in this sample may be carry-over from other donors' samples.

The gene calls are TRBV27 and TRBJ2-7; a possible D gene is TRBD2 (6 bases). In germline, CDR1 is MNHEY, CDR2 SMNVEV (reference sequence). The CDR3 is made up of 13 amino acids. V was cut by 6 bases and J by 7 bases, with 16 bases left in between. The CDR3 nucleotides are TGTGCCAGCAGCCCTAAAAGTGCGGGGGAGCAGTACTTC. Amino acids: CASSPKSAGEQYF.

V is TRBV4-3 and J is TRBJ2-1; tentatively, D is TRBD2 (6 bases). The CDR3 totals 15 residues. Germline CDR1 reads LGHNA; CDR2 reads YSLEER. V lost 7 bases, J lost 8 bases, and 21 bases lay in between. CDR3 nucleotide sequence: TGCGCCAGCACGCGGGACTTTTTAATAGAGGATGAGCAGTTCTTC. Protein product: CASTRDFLIEDEQFF.

There are a few counts of this clone. The J gene is TRBJ1-1, the V gene TRBV5-4; 7 bases match TRBD1. This CDR3 spans 16 amino acids. Germline-derived CDR1 and CDR2 are SGHNT and YYREEE (reference sequence). The ends lost 0 bases at V and 3 bases at J; junction bases unmatched: 8. The chain's CDR3 is CASSLAPGGSYTEAFF. The CDR3 coding sequence is TGTGCCAGCAGCTTGGCCCCAGGGGGGTCATACACTGAAGCTTTCTTT.

The rearrangement uses TRBV9 and TRBJ2-2, with D perhaps given as TRBD1 or TRBD2 (5 bases each). The CDR3 is 17 residues long. Germline V CDR1 and CDR2: SGDLS, YYNGEE. V lost 4 bases and J lost 0, with 16 bases in between. For the CDR3, the DNA is TGTGCCAGCAGCCCTCCAGGTTTGGGGGCGAACACCGGGGAGCTGTTTTTT. It yields the protein CASSPPGLGANTGELFF.

The chain joins TRBV30 to TRBJ1-2; D perhaps matches TRBD1 (5 bases). The CDR3 length is 17 residues. The V and J ends lost 0 bases and 2 bases respectively, with 19 bases between them. The germline V gene encodes CDR1 GTSNPN and CDR2 SVGIG (reference sequence). The CDR3 bases are TGTGCCTGGAGTGTAGGATTAGGACACGGAGAAAACTATGGCTACACCTTC. Amino acids: CAWSVGLGHGENYGYTF. Full variable domain (missing parts from reference TRBV30 and TRBJ1-2): SQTIHQWPATLVQPVGSPLSLECTVEGTSNPNLYWYRQAAGRGLQLLFYSVGIGQISSEVPQNLSASRPQDRQFILSSKKLLLSDSGFYLCAWSVGLGHGENYGYTFGSGTRLTVV.

The rearrangement links TRBV11-2 to TRBJ2-1; D is unresolved. The CDR3 covers 13 residues. CDR1 and CDR2 (germline): SGHAT, FQNNGV. V dropped 4 bases and J dropped 3 bases, with 7 bases sitting between them. CDR3 protein: CASSSLSYNEQFF. The CDR3 coding sequence is TGTGCCAGCAGCTCCCTGAGCTACAATGAGCAGTTCTTC.

J is TRBJ2-1 and V is TRBV14, with unresolved D. The CDR3 contains 16 residues. Germline V gene sequence: CDR1 SGHDN, CDR2 FVKESK. Trimming cost V 4 bases and J 0 bases, with 13 bases left between them. CDR3 DNA sequence: TGTGCCAGCAGCCCCTGGGCGCCAGGCTCCTACAATGAGCAGTTCTTC. Amino acids: CASSPWAPGSYNEQFF.

The chain employs TRBV5-1 and TRBJ1-1, with unresolved D. The germline gives CDR1 SGHRS, CDR2 YFSETQ. V gave up 5 bases and J gave up 4 bases, with 15 bases separating them. The CDR3 sequence is 14 residues long. The chain's CDR3 is CASRLSGLLTEAFF. CDR3 in DNA: TGCGCCAGCAGACTGTCCGGGCTGCTCACTGAAGCTTTCTTT.

The rearrangement joins TRBV10-3 to TRBJ1-4; 8 bases agree with TRBD1. Germline assignment: CDR1 ENHRY and CDR2 SYGVKD. CDR3 length: 16 amino acids. With V trimmed by 4 bases and J by 0 bases, 4 bases remained unmatched. CDR3 sequence reads: CAISGSTGATNEKLFF. Here the CDR3 DNA reads TGTGCCATCAGTGGGTCGACAGGGGCAACTAATGAAAAACTGTTTTTT.

This rearrangement joins TRBV5-1 to TRBJ1-3; D not certain. CDR3 size: 14 residues. The V end was cut by 0 bases, the J end by 3 bases, with 7 bases between. Germline CDR1 SGHRS, CDR2 YFSETQ. DNA for the CDR3: TGCGCCAGCAGCTTGGAAGGGTATGGAAACACCATATATTTT. Protein product: CASSLEGYGNTIYF.

V usage is TRBV18 and J usage is TRBJ1-2; no clear D. The CDR3 totals 12 residues. Germline V gene lookup returns CDR1 KGHSH and CDR2 LQKENI. Trimming took off 3 bases at V and 9 bases at J, with 11 bases between the two ends. The CDR3 DNA reads as TGTGCCAGCTCACCCGCTGGACTACGCTACACCTTC. Its translation is CASSPAGLRYTF.

The CDR3 DNA sequence: TGTGCCAGCAGTCTACAGATTTACTCTGGAAACACCATATATTTT. Its protein product is CASSLQIYSGNTIYF. The rearrangement uses TRBV6-5 and TRBJ1-3; no clear D. CDR1 is MNHEY, CDR2 SVGAGI, per germline. This CDR3 region has 15 residues. V was clipped by 5 bases and J by 0 bases, with 11 bases between them.

In this sample, this clone turned up a few times. The chain is built from TRBV6-6 and TRBJ1-5; D is unclear. V lost 6 bases to trimming and J lost 4 bases, with 10 bases between them. The CDR3 has 13 amino acids. CDR1 and CDR2 from the germline V gene are MNHNY and SVGAGI (reference sequence). The CDR3 nucleotides are TGTGCCAGCAGATCTCAGCTTAATCAGCCCCAGCATTTT. Amino acid sequence: CASRSQLNQPQHF.

V gene TRBV4-1 combines with J gene TRBJ1-5; D unclear. The CDR3 spans 17 residues. Germline assignment: CDR1 MGHRA and CDR2 YSYEKL. The germline V and J ends were trimmed by 3 bases and 0 bases, with 15 bases remaining between them. CDR3 in DNA: TGCGCCAGCAGCCAGTCTCCGGCCCTTTATAGCAATCAGCCCCAGCATTTT. It is translated as CASSQSPALYSNQPQHF.

To note about this clone: This specimen includes other DNA sequences encoding the same CDR3. This chain connects TRBV27 to TRBJ1-5; no clear D. This CDR3 spans 13 amino acids. CDR1 and CDR2 (germline): MNHEY, SMNVEV (reference sequence). Trimming cost V 2 bases and J 6 bases, with 8 bases left between them. The CDR3 DNA reads as TGTGCCAGCAGTTTACTGGGGTTTCAGCCCCAGCATTTT. As protein: CASSLLGFQPQHF.

The chain recombines TRBV28 with TRBJ1-5, with D unclear. The V end was cut by 4 bases, the J end by 2 bases, with 6 bases between. The CDR3 extends over 13 amino acids. Germline V gene data show CDR1 as MDHEN and CDR2 as SYDVKM. In DNA, the CDR3 is TGTGCCAGCAGTTATTACCGCAATCAGCCCCAGCATTTT. It encodes CASSYYRNQPQHF.

The chain couples TRBV18 to TRBJ2-1; 10 bases are shared with TRBD1. The V gene end was trimmed by 3 bases and the J gene end by 2 bases; junction bases not matched to a gene: 7. The V gene's germline CDR1 is KGHSH and CDR2 LQKENI. CDR3 size: 17 residues. The CDR3 reads CASSPLPGQGAYNEQFF. The CDR3 bases are TGTGCCAGCTCACCCCTCCCCGGACAGGGGGCCTACAATGAGCAGTTCTTC. Full variable domain (missing parts from reference TRBV18 and TRBJ2-1): NAGVMQNPRHLVRRRGQEARLRCSPMKGHSHVYWYRQLPEEGLKFMVYLQKENIIDESGMPKERFSAEFPKEGPSILRIQQVVRGDSAAYFCASSPLPGQGAYNEQFFGPGTRLTVL.

As concerns this clone: Other DNA sequences from this sample encode an identical CDR3 as well. V is TRBV19 and J is TRBJ2-1, with D perhaps TRBD2 (6 bases). V was clipped by 3 bases and J by 3 bases, with 12 bases between them. The CDR3 is 15 residues long. The V gene's germline CDR1 is LNHDA and CDR2 SQIVND (reference sequence). This chain's CDR3 is CASSIGVGSYNEQFF. The CDR3 coding sequence is TGTGCCAGTAGTATCGGGGTCGGGAGCTACAATGAGCAGTTCTTC.

The V call is TRBV29-1, the J call TRBJ2-3, with D perhaps given as TRBD1 or TRBD2 (6 bases each). Germline-derived CDR1 and CDR2 are SQVTM and ANQGSEA. V shed 4 bases and J shed 5 bases, with 16 bases lying between them. The CDR3 length is 14 residues. This CDR3 is CSVAWGARVDTQYF. CDR3 coding DNA: TGCAGCGTTGCCTGGGGGGCAAGGGTAGATACGCAGTATTTT.

CDR3 sequence reads: CASRSNLFDTQYF. The CDR3 bases are TGTGCCAGCAGATCAAACTTGTTCGATACGCAGTATTTT. This chain connects TRBV7-2 to TRBJ2-3; no firm D call. The CDR3 consists of 13 residues. The germline CDR1 and CDR2 sequences are SGHTA and FQGNSA. V gave up 6 bases and J gave up 6 bases, with 13 bases separating them.

The J gene is TRBJ2-1, the V gene TRBV15, with 12 bases identical to TRBD1. This CDR3 has 16 residues. The V segment lost 1 base and the J segment 7 bases; nucleotides outside the gene matches: 5. In germline, CDR1 is LNHNV, CDR2 YYDKDF (reference sequence). DNA of the CDR3: TGTGCCACCAGCAGAGGAGGGACAGGGGGCCTGAATGAGCAGTTCTTC. It is translated as CATSRGGTGGLNEQFF. The whole variable domain, remainder taken from reference TRBV15 and TRBJ2-1, is DAMVIQNPRYQVTQFGKPVTLSCSQTLNHNVMYWYQQKSSQAPKLLFHYYDKDFNNEADTPDNFQSRRPNTSFCFLDIRSPGLGDTAMYLCATSRGGTGGLNEQFFGPGTRLTVL.

The chain employs TRBV5-1 and TRBJ2-5; TRBD2 matches 10 bases. The CDR3 extends over 16 amino acids. With 4 bases clipped from V and 2 bases from J, the junction kept 8 bases outside the gene matches. Germline CDR1 and CDR2: SGHRS and YFSETQ. DNA of the CDR3: TGCGCCAGCAGCCCGACCGGGACTAGCGTTCAAGAGACCCAGTACTTC. Encoded protein: CASSPTGTSVQETQYF.

This clone was recorded only once. Other DNA sequences in this specimen translate into the identical CDR3. The V call is TRBV6-5, the J call TRBJ2-5; TRBD2 might be the D (5 bases). CDR1 is MNHEY and CDR2 is SVGAGI in the germline V gene. Trimming took off 4 bases at V and 4 bases at J, with 7 bases between the two ends. The CDR3 runs 12 residues. This chain's CDR3 is CASSFAGETQYF. The CDR3 DNA reads TGTGCCAGCAGTTTTGCGGGAGAGACCCAGTACTTC.

V is TRBV29-1 and J is TRBJ2-3; the match to TRBD1 covers 11 bases. V was clipped by 7 bases and J by 4 bases; unmatched bases: 4. This CDR3 spans 13 amino acids. Germline V gene lookup returns CDR1 SQVTM and CDR2 ANQGSEA. In nucleotides, the CDR3 is TGCAGCGCGACGGACAGGGGGCCAGATACGCAGTATTTT. Translating gives CSATDRGPDTQYF.

This chain uses TRBV4-3 with TRBJ2-1; D is unresolved. V gave up 1 base and J gave up 0 bases, with 10 bases separating them. CDR3 size: 16 residues. From germline, CDR1 is LGHNA and CDR2 YSLEER. The CDR3 DNA reads TGCGCCAGCAGCCAAGTCTGGCGGAGCTCCTACAATGAGCAGTTCTTC. Amino acids: CASSQVWRSSYNEQFF.

The V call is TRBV9, the J call TRBJ2-1; the D is unclear. V gave up 5 bases and J gave up 1 base, with 7 bases separating them. This CDR3 is 13 amino acids long. Germline V gene data show CDR1 as SGDLS and CDR2 as YYNGEE. This CDR3 reads CASSRGSYNEQFF. DNA of the CDR3: TGTGCCAGCAGTCGCGGTTCCTACAATGAGCAGTTCTTC.

The chain links TRBV25-1 to TRBJ1-2, with a possible D match to TRBD1 (6 bases). V lost 9 bases and J 7 bases, leaving 18 bases between the germline ends. Germline CDR1 MGHDK, CDR2 SYGVNS. The CDR3 consists of 13 residues. The CDR3 bases are TGTGCCAGTCGGGACACCGGCTATCGTGGCTACACCTTC. Protein product: CASRDTGYRGYTF.

This chain joins TRBV28 and TRBJ1-2, with no clear D. The CDR3 runs 14 residues. Per the germline V gene, CDR1 is MDHEN and CDR2 is SYDVKM. V was cut by 7 bases and J by 6 bases, with 18 bases left in between. CDR3 protein: CASNNGWGGDGYTF. The CDR3 region has the DNA TGTGCCAGCAACAATGGCTGGGGTGGAGATGGCTACACCTTC.

In the case of this clone: The identical CDR3 is also encoded by other nucleotide sequences in the sample. The gene calls are TRBV5-1 and TRBJ1-2, with TRBD1 matching 7 bases. The CDR3 is 14 residues long. V shed 0 bases, J shed 4 bases, and the junction held 3 bases outside the gene matches. Germline CDR1 and CDR2: SGHRS and YFSETQ. CDR3 amino acids: CASSLGGTAYGYTF. CDR3 coding DNA: TGCGCCAGCAGCTTGGGGGGGACAGCCTATGGCTACACCTTC. Complete variable domain (other parts from reference TRBV5-1 and TRBJ1-2): KAGVTQTPRYLIKTRGQQVTLSCSPISGHRSVSWYQQTPGQGLQFLFEYFSETQRNKGNFPGRFSGRQFSNSRSEMNVSTLELGDSALYLCASSLGGTAYGYTFGSGTRLTVV.